The clone carrying this T cell receptor (beta chain) was detected only a few times. What it binds is unknown. The CDR3 consists of 16 residues. Germline-derived CDR1 and CDR2 are DFQATT and SNEGSKA (reference sequence). Trimming took 6 bases from V and 4 from J, leaving 22 bases between them. This sample stems from a study of identical twins. Whole-study findings and limits: Modelling approaches yielded underestimates of out-of-frame TCR alpha sharing between monozygotic twins. For cord blood, abundant beta clonotypes had fewer insertions, unlike memory repertoires, which showed none. The study found weaker excess twin sharing in beta out-of-frame sequences. Conclusions leaned on cross-sectional statistical analysis and did not track the same donors over time.

TCRdb fed the 5' RACE reads into MiXCR, producing one record per CDR3 protein. The sample yields approximately 600,000 distinct CDR3 sequences, more than 9% seen once. This sample was also put to use in a study of yellow fever vaccine responses in identical twins.

The chain has TRBV20-1 and TRBJ2-1; unclear D gene. Material for sequencing was PBMCs. The receptor was derived from a woman between 18 and 29 years old in good health. The CDR3: CSAPKSASSPYNEQFF. The DNA of the CDR3 is TGCAGTGCCCCAAAGTCGGCTAGTAGCCCATACAATGAGCAGTTCTTC.